This T cell receptor (beta chain) was sequenced for a study of cytomegalovirus exposure and HLA in healthy donors. This clone was seen a single time. What it recognizes is unknown. This CDR3 contains 15 residues. Germline V CDR1 and CDR2: SGHNT, YYREEE (reference sequence). The V segment lost 3 bases and the J segment 2 bases; nucleotides outside the gene matches: 5. The PCR employed 60 Vbeta primers together with 13 Jbeta primers. Here immunoSEQ multiplex PCR was the method, and the copy in TCRdb shows in-frame clones only, minus some. The sample lists roughly 200,000 clones; over 80% were seen once. Whole-study findings and limits: While the bulk of TCR sequences proved rare, some public TCRs turned up in many donors.

This receptor was obtained from a man younger than 40 in good health and CMV-seronegative. The chain links TRBV5-4 to TRBJ2-5; 9 bases line up with TRBD1. Sequencing was carried out using PBMCs. CDR3 DNA sequence: TGTGCCAGCAGCTCGGGGACAGGGCGGCAAGAGACCCAGTACTTC. This codes for CASSSGTGRQETQYF.